Shown below are 27 T cell receptor beta chains from a single sample sequenced in a study of shared clonotypes between healthy human individuals. Sequencing was performed with immunoSEQ multiplex PCR; in TCRdb, only in-frame clones are kept and a portion is missing. The sample lists 800,000 or so clones, just over 95% seen once, with roughly 0.23% in the top ten. Naive CD8 cells were CD45RO-negative, positively selected for CCR7, excluding terminally differentiated effector memory CD45RA+ cells. Sequencing was performed on naive CD8+ T cells sorted from blood. Source of these receptors: a man aged 25 to 45 in good health.

The V gene is TRBV5-6, the J gene TRBJ2-7; possibly TRBD1 or TRBD2 for D (5 bases each). Trimming cost V 4 bases and J 4 bases, with 12 bases left between them. Germline CDR1 is SGHDT and CDR2 is YYEEEE. The CDR3 totals 13 residues. Here the CDR3 DNA reads TGTGCCAGCAGCCGAGGGGCCGGGTACGAGCAGTACTTC. This encodes CASSRGAGYEQYF.

This chain joins TRBV7-8 and TRBJ1-2; 7 bases map to TRBD1. Germline V gene lookup returns CDR1 SGHVS and CDR2 FQNEAQ. The V and J ends lost 1 base and 13 bases, in that order; junction bases with no gene match: 12. CDR3 length equals 14 residues. The CDR3 is CASSLGGTGAGVTF. Here the CDR3 DNA reads TGTGCCAGCAGCTTAGGGGGAACAGGGGCGGGCGTCACCTTC. The full variable domain, its missing parts supplied by reference TRBV7-8 and TRBJ1-2, is GAGVSQSPRYKVAKRGQDVALRCDPISGHVSLFWYQQALGQGPEFLTYFQNEAQLDKSGLPSDRFFAERPEGSVSTLKIQRTQQEDSAVYLCASSLGGTGAGVTFGSGTRLTVV.

The rearrangement uses TRBV4-3 and TRBJ2-7; D is undetermined. The CDR3 runs 15 residues. Trimming stripped 0 bases from V and 3 bases from J, with 12 bases between. Germline V gene lookup returns CDR1 LGHNA and CDR2 YSLEER. For the CDR3, the DNA is TGCGCCAGCAGCCAAGACTTTTCCAGAAACTACGAGCAGTACTTC. This translates into CASSQDFSRNYEQYF.

Points on this clone: At the DNA level, this CDR3 is encoded by other sequences in the same sample as well. For the CDR3, the DNA is TGTGCCAGCAGGCCTGGCGGGGACTACGAGCAGTACTTC. It encodes CASRPGGDYEQYF. The chain carries TRBV7-9 and TRBJ2-7; a weak D match, TRBD2 (6 bases). This CDR3 spans 13 amino acids. Germline assignment: CDR1 SEHNR and CDR2 FQNEAQ (reference sequence). With 6 bases removed from V and 3 bases from J, the gap between germline ends came to 12 bases.

This rearrangement joins TRBV7-8 to TRBJ1-3, with 9 bases lining up with TRBD1. Germline V gives CDR1 SGHVS, CDR2 FQNEAQ. CDR3 length: 15 residues. The V gene end was trimmed by 5 bases and the J gene end by 4 bases; junction bases not matched to a gene: 6. This CDR3 is CASSKQGAFGNTIYF. The CDR3, as DNA: TGTGCCAGCAGCAAACAGGGGGCTTTCGGAAACACCATATATTTT.

This rearrangement joins TRBV27 to TRBJ2-7; a possible D gene is TRBD2 (6 bases). This CDR3 contains 16 residues. Germline assignment: CDR1 MNHEY and CDR2 SMNVEV (reference sequence). Deletions cut 5 bases from V and 5 bases from J, with 22 bases between. CDR3 region: CASSPTSALPRDEQYF. The CDR3 DNA is TGTGCCAGCAGTCCGACTAGTGCGTTACCAAGGGACGAGCAGTACTTC.

The V and J genes are TRBV9 and TRBJ1-2; 10 positions match TRBD1. Germline lookup yields CDR1 SGDLS and CDR2 YYNGEE. V was clipped by 3 bases and J by 8 bases; unmatched bases: 4. The CDR3 is 13 residues long. This CDR3 is CASSAGTGDGYTF. The CDR3 region has the DNA TGTGCCAGCAGCGCCGGGACAGGGGACGGCTACACCTTC.

The J gene is TRBJ2-3, the V gene TRBV5-1, with TRBD2 matching over 7 bases. J gave up 2 bases and V 0 bases, and 6 bases lay outside the gene matches. Germline lookup yields CDR1 SGHRS and CDR2 YFSETQ. The CDR3 is 16 residues long. CDR3 bases: TGCGCCAGCAGCTTGGATGCTAGCGGTTACACAGATACGCAGTATTTT. Encoded protein: CASSLDASGYTDTQYF. Variable domain in full (rest from reference TRBV5-1 and TRBJ2-3): KAGVTQTPRYLIKTRGQQVTLSCSPISGHRSVSWYQQTPGQGLQFLFEYFSETQRNKGNFPGRFSGRQFSNSRSEMNVSTLELGDSALYLCASSLDASGYTDTQYFGPGTRLTVL.

The V call is TRBV6-5, the J call TRBJ1-1, with a tentative D call TRBD1 (6 bases). The CDR3 has 13 amino acids. Germline CDR1 reads MNHEY; CDR2 reads SVGAGI. Trimming left V 11 bases short and J 1 base short, with 14 bases between. The CDR3 spells CASGASWNTEAFF. The CDR3 region has the DNA TGTGCCTCAGGGGCAAGCTGGAACACTGAAGCTTTCTTT.

The V call is TRBV7-9, the J call TRBJ2-5; possibly TRBD1 for D (6 bases). V lost 4 bases and J 9 bases, leaving 18 bases between the germline ends. The CDR3 sequence is 14 residues long. The germline gives CDR1 SEHNR, CDR2 FQNEAQ (reference sequence). CDR3 nucleotides: TGTGCCAGCAGCTCAGGACAGCTTCTGTTGGCCCAGTACTTC. Translation: CASSSGQLLLAQYF.

This clone was detected only once. The J gene is TRBJ2-1, the V gene TRBV27; D is unresolved. Trimming shortened V by 8 bases and J by 7 bases, and 9 bases separated the two germline ends. This CDR3 is built from 11 residues. In germline, CDR1 is MNHEY, CDR2 SMNVEV (reference sequence). The chain's CDR3 is CASSVGNEQFF. The CDR3 DNA is TGTGCCAGCTCGGTCGGGAATGAGCAGTTCTTC.

This chain links TRBV4-1 with TRBJ2-5; 14 bases align to TRBD2. V shed 1 base and J 0 bases; nucleotides not matched to a gene: 1. The germline CDR1 and CDR2 sequences are MGHRA and YSYEKL. This CDR3 is 17 amino acids long. CDR3 amino acids: CASSQVGLAGDQETQYF. The CDR3 DNA sequence: TGCGCCAGCAGCCAAGTGGGACTAGCGGGAGACCAAGAGACCCAGTACTTC.

The CDR3 spells CSVTGEEEQYF. Written as DNA, the CDR3 is TGCAGCGTGACAGGGGAGGAGGAGCAGTACTTC. The chain uses TRBV29-1 and TRBJ2-7, with TRBD1 identical over 8 bases. In germline, CDR1 is SQVTM, CDR2 ANQGSEA. The CDR3 totals 11 residues. V was pared by 6 bases and J by 7 bases, with 5 bases of the junction left unmatched.

V is TRBV27 and J is TRBJ1-5, with D uncertain. V gave up 5 bases and J gave up 5 bases, with 10 bases separating them. CDR1 MNHEY and CDR2 SMNVEV come from the germline V gene (reference sequence). The CDR3 contains 13 residues. CDR3 amino acids: CASSLGPDQPQHF. The CDR3 nucleotides are TGTGCCAGCAGTCTAGGCCCCGATCAGCCCCAGCATTTT.

This CDR3 is CASSFDLSDGYEQYF. In nucleotides, the CDR3 is TGTGCCAGCAGCTTCGACCTTTCTGACGGGTACGAGCAGTACTTC. V and J are TRBV7-2 and TRBJ2-7; D is uncertain. V shed 3 bases and J shed 4 bases, with 16 bases lying between them. The CDR3 length is 15 residues. Germline CDR1 reads SGHTA; CDR2 reads FQGNSA. Full variable domain (remainder filled in from reference TRBV7-2 and TRBJ2-7): GAGVSQSPSNKVTEKGKDVELRCDPISGHTALYWYRQSLGQGLEFLIYFQGNSAPDKSGLPSDRFSAERTGGSVSTLTIQRTQQEDSAVYLCASSFDLSDGYEQYFGPGTRLTVT.

The V call is TRBV7-2, the J call TRBJ2-1, with a weak D call TRBD1 (5 bases). Trimming cost V 1 base and J 3 bases, with 13 bases left between them. Germline assignment: CDR1 SGHTA and CDR2 FQGNSA. This CDR3 is 16 amino acids long. The CDR3: CASSLDRRTLYNEQFF. The CDR3 DNA is TGTGCCAGCAGCTTAGATCGGCGGACACTCTACAATGAGCAGTTCTTC.

This rearrangement joins TRBV9 to TRBJ2-3; D perhaps matches TRBD1 (6 bases). Germline-derived CDR1 and CDR2 are SGDLS and YYNGEE. V shed 3 bases and J shed 0 bases, with 14 bases lying between them. The CDR3 contains 16 residues. The CDR3 sequence: CASSARNRDSTDTQYF. CDR3 sequence (DNA): TGTGCCAGCAGCGCCAGAAACAGGGATAGCACAGATACGCAGTATTTT.

The J gene is TRBJ2-1, the V gene TRBV6-6, with unresolved D. V lost 5 bases and J 8 bases, leaving 7 bases between the germline ends. CDR1 is MNHNY, CDR2 SVGAGI, per germline (reference sequence). This CDR3 spans 11 amino acids. Written as DNA, the CDR3 is TGTGCCAGCAGTGCCCTGGATGAGCAGTTCTTC. Translated: CASSALDEQFF.

The rearrangement uses TRBV5-1 and TRBJ2-7; 7 bases line up with TRBD1. V trimming: 4 bases; J trimming: 0 bases; junction bases outside the gene matches: 10. Germline CDR1 is SGHRS and CDR2 is YFSETQ. This CDR3 spans 16 amino acids. Here the CDR3 DNA reads TGCGCCAGCAGCGAACCGAAGGGGGCCAGCTCCTACGAGCAGTACTTC. It translates to CASSEPKGASSYEQYF.

The chain recombines TRBV11-2 with TRBJ2-3; D gene uncertain. CDR1 and CDR2 from the germline V gene are SGHAT and FQNNGV. The V end was cut by 0 bases, the J end by 2 bases, with 6 bases between. The CDR3 runs 14 residues. This chain's CDR3 is CASSLEDHTDTQYF. For the CDR3, the DNA is TGTGCCAGCAGCTTAGAGGACCACACAGATACGCAGTATTTT. Full variable domain (outside the CDR3, taken from reference TRBV11-2 and TRBJ2-3): EAGVAQSPRYKIIEKRQSVAFWCNPISGHATLYWYQQILGQGPKLLIQFQNNGVVDDSQLPKDRFSAERLKGVDSTLKIQPAKLEDSAVYLCASSLEDHTDTQYFGPGTRLTVL.

The V gene is TRBV18, the J gene TRBJ2-2, with D possibly called TRBD1 or TRBD2 (5 bases each). The V and J ends lost 5 bases and 6 bases respectively, with 22 bases between them. Germline CDR1 is KGHSH and CDR2 is LQKENI. The CDR3 has 17 amino acids. In nucleotides, the CDR3 is TGTGCCAGCTCATTCTTTTCCAGGGAGAATGAGGCCGGGGAGCTGTTTTTT. This sequence encodes CASSFFSRENEAGELFF.

This chain connects TRBV4-1 to TRBJ2-7; a weak D match, TRBD2 (5 bases). Per the germline V gene, CDR1 is MGHRA and CDR2 is YSYEKL. V lost 1 base to trimming and J lost 3 bases, with 13 bases between them. The CDR3 has 15 residues. The CDR3 here is CASSQGLLGIYEQYF. In DNA form, the CDR3 reads TGCGCCAGCAGCCAAGGTCTCCTCGGGATCTACGAGCAGTACTTC.

The rearrangement uses TRBV9 and TRBJ2-1; weak D call: TRBD1 (5 bases). Trimming took 0 bases from V and 6 from J, leaving 7 bases between them. This CDR3 is 13 amino acids long. Per germline, CDR1 SGDLS and CDR2 YYNGEE. CDR3 sequence: CASSVEQVNEQFF. The CDR3, as DNA: TGTGCCAGCAGCGTAGAACAGGTCAATGAGCAGTTCTTC.

The chain carries TRBV13 and TRBJ2-7; 9 bases map to TRBD1. Per germline, CDR1 PRHDT and CDR2 FYEKMQ (reference sequence). CDR3 length: 14 amino acids. V gave up 0 bases and J gave up 8 bases; unmatched junction bases: 5. The CDR3 DNA follows: TGTGCCAGCAGCTTAGGCCGGGACAGGGCCAAGCAGTACTTC. Translating gives CASSLGRDRAKQYF.

The gene calls are TRBV27 and TRBJ2-3, with 8 bases that match TRBD2. The CDR3 spans 16 residues. CDR1 is MNHEY, CDR2 SMNVEV, per germline (reference sequence). The junction had 7 bases not matched to a gene; V was cut back by 5 bases and J by 0 bases. The CDR3 here is CASSVISGMSTDTQYF. The CDR3 DNA follows: TGTGCCAGCAGTGTCATTAGCGGGATGAGCACAGATACGCAGTATTTT.

The sample holds a few counts of this clone. The sample carries other DNA sequences with the same CDR3. The chain couples TRBV27 to TRBJ2-2, with unresolved D. Germline lookup yields CDR1 MNHEY and CDR2 SMNVEV (reference sequence). This CDR3 is built from 13 residues. Deletions cut 1 base from V and 2 bases from J, with 2 bases between. CDR3 amino acids: CASSLLNTGELFF. CDR3 coding DNA: TGTGCCAGCAGTTTATTAAACACCGGGGAGCTGTTTTTT.

This chain uses TRBV2 with TRBJ1-1, with TRBD1 as a possible D gene (5 bases). Germline CDR1 is SNHLY and CDR2 is FYNNEI. There are 16 residues in the CDR3. Deletions cut 3 bases from V and 7 bases from J, with 21 bases between. The CDR3 nucleotides are TGTGCCAGCAGTGAGGCTGAGGCAGGGCCCGCAGATGAAGCTTTCTTT. Translated, it gives CASSEAEAGPADEAFF.